This TCR beta chain was retrieved from a study of blood T cell repertoires in COVID-19. Study as a whole: The origin of the acute and convalescent COVID-19 samples was the United States, Italy and Spain.

This clone showed up just once. CDR3 size: 15 residues. Germline assignment: CDR1 LNHDA and CDR2 SQIVND (reference sequence). V gave up 2 bases and J gave up 7 bases, with 14 bases separating them. The protocol was immunoSEQ multiplex PCR, while the TCRdb copy is restricted to in-frame clones and leaves out a portion. This table has fewer than 150,000 clones, approximately 90% appearing once. The sequence came from a woman aged 80 or over with acute or convalescent COVID-19. The genes are TRBV19 and TRBJ1-4; perhaps TRBD1 as D (5 bases). The sequenced sample consisted of peripheral blood. The chain's CDR3 is CASSIFNSGGEKLFF. The CDR3 region has the DNA TGTGCCAGTAGTATATTCAACAGCGGGGGTGAAAAACTGTTTTTT.